Listed here are 6 T cell receptor beta chains from one sample, sequenced in a study of T cells in localized non-small cell lung cancer. Assay: immunoSEQ multiplex PCR; the TCRdb copy retains only in-frame clones and omits some. The sample includes about 16,000 clones, 89% of them seen just once. The sample here was peripheral blood, taken before any cancer treatment. The origin of the receptors is a female donor over 55 with stage III squamous cell lung carcinoma.

The chain employs TRBV5-1 and TRBJ2-1, with TRBD2 matching over 9 bases. This CDR3 is built from 15 residues. CDR1 is SGHRS and CDR2 is YFSETQ in the germline V gene. The J segment lost 7 bases and the V segment lost 2 bases, leaving 7 bases of the junction unmatched. The chain's CDR3 is CASSLGGGASNEQFF. In DNA, the CDR3 is TGCGCCAGCAGCTTAGGCGGGGGGGCCTCTAATGAGCAGTTCTTC.

This rearrangement joins TRBV27 to TRBJ2-1; D unclear. The CDR3 totals 13 residues. Trimming cost V 4 bases and J 5 bases, with 9 bases left between them. Germline V gene sequence: CDR1 MNHEY, CDR2 SMNVEV (reference sequence). The DNA for the CDR3 is TGTGCCAGCAGTTCCCTCCCCGACAATGAGCAGTTCTTC. It encodes CASSSLPDNEQFF.

The chain employs TRBV5-1 and TRBJ2-1; D remains unclear. The CDR3 sequence is 14 residues long. Trimming took off 4 bases at V and 7 bases at J, with 15 bases between the two ends. Germline V gene sequence: CDR1 SGHRS, CDR2 YFSETQ. The DNA for the CDR3 is TGCGCCAGCAGCCCCGCTCTTGATCGGAATGAGCAGTTCTTC. Encoded protein: CASSPALDRNEQFF.

The J gene is TRBJ2-5, the V gene TRBV15; the D gene is possibly TRBD2 (6 bases). CDR1 LNHNV and CDR2 YYDKDF come from the germline V gene (reference sequence). The CDR3 length is 15 residues. Trimming left V 3 bases short and J 1 base short, with 12 bases between. This chain's CDR3 is CATSRRDAIQETQYF. CDR3 bases: TGTGCCACCAGCAGGCGGGACGCCATCCAAGAGACCCAGTACTTC.

This chain links TRBV5-1 with TRBJ2-3; D is perhaps TRBD2 (5 bases). This CDR3 spans 16 amino acids. Germline V lookup: CDR1 SGHRS, CDR2 YFSETQ. The germline V and J ends were trimmed by 0 bases and 1 base, with 12 bases remaining between them. The CDR3 spells CASSLELGGGTDTQYF. For the CDR3, the DNA is TGCGCCAGCAGCTTGGAACTAGGTGGGGGCACAGATACGCAGTATTTT.

The chain links TRBV19 to TRBJ2-3, with TRBD1 identical over 7 bases. Germline V lookup: CDR1 LNHDA, CDR2 SQIVND (reference sequence). With 1 base clipped from V and 2 bases from J, the junction kept 9 bases outside the gene matches. The CDR3 consists of 17 residues. CDR3 amino acids: CASSIATGVYSTDTQYF. The CDR3 DNA reads as TGTGCCAGTAGTATAGCTACAGGGGTGTATTCCACAGATACGCAGTATTTT.